This T cell receptor (beta chain) was obtained from a study of T cells in tumors after PD-1 blockade. As for the study in general: Prior checkpoint blockade, systemic immunosuppressant use, or anti-cancer therapy within 4 weeks excluded patients. A subset received ongoing vismodegib 150 mg daily alongside anti-PD-1 therapy.

V lost 4 bases and J 8 bases, leaving 10 bases between the germline ends. The CDR3 is made up of 12 amino acids. Profiling relied on immunoSEQ multiplex PCR, and the TCRdb table lists in-frame clones only, not all of them. The top ten clones hold roughly 25% of a sample with roughly 19,000 clones, about 84% of them seen once. Input was roughly 550 ng to 6,004 ng of genomic DNA from tumor or blood. This clonotype was sampled from a human donor with advanced basal cell or squamous cell carcinoma (not recorded which). The V and J genes are TRBV12-3 or TRBV12-4 and TRBJ2-3; no clear D gene. The input for sequencing was PBMCs, taken after anti-PD-1 therapy. CDR3 sequence reads: CASSSTVSTQYF. The CDR3 coding sequence is TGTGCCAGCAGTTCGACCGTCTCTACGCAGTATTTT.